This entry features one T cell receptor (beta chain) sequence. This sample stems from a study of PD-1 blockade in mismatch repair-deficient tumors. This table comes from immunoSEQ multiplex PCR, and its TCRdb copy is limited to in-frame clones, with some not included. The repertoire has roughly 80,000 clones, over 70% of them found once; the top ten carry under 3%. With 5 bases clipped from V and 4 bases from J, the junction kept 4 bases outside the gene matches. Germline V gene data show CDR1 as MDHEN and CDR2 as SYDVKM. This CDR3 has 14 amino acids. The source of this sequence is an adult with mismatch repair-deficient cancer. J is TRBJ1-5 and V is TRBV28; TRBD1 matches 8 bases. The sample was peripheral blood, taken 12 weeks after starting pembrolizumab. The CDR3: CASSVTGANQPQHF. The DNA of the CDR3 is TGTGCCAGCAGTGTGACAGGGGCAAATCAGCCCCAGCATTTT.